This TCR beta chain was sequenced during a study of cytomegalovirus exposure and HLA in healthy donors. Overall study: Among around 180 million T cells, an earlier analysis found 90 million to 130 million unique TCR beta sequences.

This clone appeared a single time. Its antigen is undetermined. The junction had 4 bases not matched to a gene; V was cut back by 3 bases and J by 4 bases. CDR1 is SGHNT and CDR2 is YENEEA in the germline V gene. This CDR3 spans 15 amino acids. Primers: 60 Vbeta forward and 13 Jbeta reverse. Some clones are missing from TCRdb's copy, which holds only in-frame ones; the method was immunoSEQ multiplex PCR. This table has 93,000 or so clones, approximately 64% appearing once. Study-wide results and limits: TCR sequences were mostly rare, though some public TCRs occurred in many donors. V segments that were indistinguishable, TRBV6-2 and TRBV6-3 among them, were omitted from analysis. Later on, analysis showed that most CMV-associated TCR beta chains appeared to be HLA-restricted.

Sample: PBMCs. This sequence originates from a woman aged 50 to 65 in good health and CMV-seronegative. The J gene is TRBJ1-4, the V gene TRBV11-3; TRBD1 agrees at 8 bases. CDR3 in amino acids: CASSFRTGSNEKLFF. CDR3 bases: TGTGCCAGCAGCTTCCGGACAGGGAGTAATGAAAAACTGTTTTTT. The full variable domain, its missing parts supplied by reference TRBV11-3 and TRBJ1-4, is EAGVVQSPRYKIIEKKQPVAFWCNPISGHNTLYWYLQNLGQGPELLIRYENEEAVDDSQLPKDRFSAERLKGVDSTLKIQPAELGDSAVYLCASSFRTGSNEKLFFGSGTQLSVL.